This TCR beta chain was retrieved from a study of regulatory T cells in long-lasting Graves disease. Study at large: Patients met the persistent Graves' disease definition after over 5 years of antithyroid drugs with positive TSH receptor antibodies.

V lost 4 bases and J 4 bases, leaving 14 bases between the germline ends. CDR3 length equals 15 residues. The germline V gene has CDR1 SGDLS and CDR2 YYNGEE. The time point denotes: persistent/refractory GD, antithyroid drugs over 5 years with positive TRAb. Extracted RNA from PBMCs served as the source of the TCR library. Graves' disease diagnosis followed American Thyroid Association guidelines. Study observations and caveats: When disease was persistent, TRBV28, TRBJ1-2 and TRBJ2-5 were the favored segments.

As concerns this clonotype: Its antigen remains unknown.

CDR3-region Arm-PCR and iRepertoire HTBI primers produced the TCR beta libraries. Under the authors' procedure: Identification yielded 55 to 75 TRBV and over eleven TRBJ segments across samples. In TCRdb, the multiplex PCR reads were re-called with MiXCR into one record per CDR3 protein. None of the V and J calls come from the authors' own analysis; TCRdb made them. The sample includes 400,000 or so distinct CDR3 sequences, more than 20% seen only once; the top ten take around 20%. This TCR was recovered from a female donor with Graves disease. The specimen was peripheral blood mononuclear cells (PBMCs), collected when the disease was refractory, from a patient treated with antithyroid drugs. The chain combines TRBV9 with TRBJ2-2, with D perhaps assigned TRBD1 or TRBD2 (5 bases each). The CDR3 is CASSPGTTVTGELFF. The CDR3 DNA sequence: TGTGCCAGCAGCCCCGGGACCACGGTCACCGGGGAGCTGTTTTTT.